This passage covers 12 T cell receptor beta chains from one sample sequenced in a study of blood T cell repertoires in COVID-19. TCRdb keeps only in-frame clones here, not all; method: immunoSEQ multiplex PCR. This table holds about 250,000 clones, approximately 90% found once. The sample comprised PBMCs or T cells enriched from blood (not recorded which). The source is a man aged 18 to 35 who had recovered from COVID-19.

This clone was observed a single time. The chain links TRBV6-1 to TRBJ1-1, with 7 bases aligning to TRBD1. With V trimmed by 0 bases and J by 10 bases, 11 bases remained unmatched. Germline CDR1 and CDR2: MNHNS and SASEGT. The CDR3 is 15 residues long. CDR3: CASSEARGRNRGAFF. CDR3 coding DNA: TGTGCCAGCAGTGAAGCCCGTGGACGGAACAGGGGAGCTTTCTTT.

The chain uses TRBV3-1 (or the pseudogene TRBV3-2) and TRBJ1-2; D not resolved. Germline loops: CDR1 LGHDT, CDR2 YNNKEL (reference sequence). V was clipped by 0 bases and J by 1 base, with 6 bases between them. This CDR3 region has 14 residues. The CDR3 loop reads CASSQDHSNYGYTF. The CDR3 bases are TGTGCCAGCAGCCAAGATCACAGTAACTATGGCTACACCTTC.

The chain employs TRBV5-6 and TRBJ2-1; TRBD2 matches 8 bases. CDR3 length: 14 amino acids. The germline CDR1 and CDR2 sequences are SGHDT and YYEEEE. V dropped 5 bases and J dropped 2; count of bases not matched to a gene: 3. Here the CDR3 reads CASSSGGAYNEQFF. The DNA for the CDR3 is TGTGCCAGCAGTTCCGGGGGGGCCTACAATGAGCAGTTCTTC. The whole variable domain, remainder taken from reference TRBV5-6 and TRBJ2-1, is DAGVTQSPTHLIKTRGQQVTLRCSPKSGHDTVSWYQQALGQGPQFIFQYYEEEERQRGNFPDRFSGHQFPNYSSELNVNALLLGDSALYLCASSSGGAYNEQFFGPGTRLTVL.

The CDR3 region is CAMGLAGPNNEQFF. CDR3 nucleotide sequence: TGTGCCATGGGACTAGCGGGTCCCAACAATGAGCAGTTCTTC. This sequence joins TRBV10-3 and TRBJ2-1; 12 bases agree with TRBD2. The J segment lost 5 bases and the V segment lost 9 bases, leaving 5 bases of the junction unmatched. CDR1 is ENHRY, CDR2 SYGVKD, per germline. The CDR3 runs to 14 residues.

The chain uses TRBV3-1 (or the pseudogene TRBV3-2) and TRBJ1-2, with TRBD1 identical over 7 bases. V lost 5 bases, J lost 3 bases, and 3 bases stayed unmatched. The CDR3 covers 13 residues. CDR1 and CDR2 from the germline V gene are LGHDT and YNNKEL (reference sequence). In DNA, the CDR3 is TGTGCCAGCAGCGGGACAGCCGACTATGGCTACACCTTC. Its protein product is CASSGTADYGYTF.

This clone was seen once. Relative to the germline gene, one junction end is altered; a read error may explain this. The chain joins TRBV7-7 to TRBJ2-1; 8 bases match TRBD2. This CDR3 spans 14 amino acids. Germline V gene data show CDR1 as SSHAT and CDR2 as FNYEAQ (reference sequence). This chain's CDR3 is CASSSGGLHNEQFF. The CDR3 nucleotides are TGTGCTAGCAGCTCGGGGGGGCTCCACAATGAGCAGTTCTTC.

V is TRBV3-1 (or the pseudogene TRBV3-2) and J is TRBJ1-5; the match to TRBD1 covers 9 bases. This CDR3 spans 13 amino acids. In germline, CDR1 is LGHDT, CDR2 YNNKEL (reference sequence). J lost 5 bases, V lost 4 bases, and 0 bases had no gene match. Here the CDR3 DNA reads TGTGCCAGCAGCCGGGACAGGGATCAGCCCCAGCATTTT. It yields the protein CASSRDRDQPQHF.

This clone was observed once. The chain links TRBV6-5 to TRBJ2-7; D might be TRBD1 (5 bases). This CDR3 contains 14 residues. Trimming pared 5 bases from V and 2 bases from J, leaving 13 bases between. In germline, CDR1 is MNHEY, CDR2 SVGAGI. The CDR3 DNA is TGTGCCAGCAGTCGACAGCCCGGGCCCTACGAGCAGTACTTC. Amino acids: CASSRQPGPYEQYF.

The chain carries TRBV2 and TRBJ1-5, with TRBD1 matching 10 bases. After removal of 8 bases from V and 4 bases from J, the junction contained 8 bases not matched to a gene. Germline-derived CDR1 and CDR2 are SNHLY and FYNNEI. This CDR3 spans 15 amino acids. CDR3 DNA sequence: TGTGCCAGCGGACTGGGACAGGGGAGAAATCAGCCCCAGCATTTT. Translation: CASGLGQGRNQPQHF.

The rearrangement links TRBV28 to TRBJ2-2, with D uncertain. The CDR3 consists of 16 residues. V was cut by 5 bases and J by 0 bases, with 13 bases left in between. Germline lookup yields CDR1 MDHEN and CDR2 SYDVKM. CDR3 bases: TGTGCCAGCAGTCGCGGAAGGATAACGAACACCGGGGAGCTGTTTTTT. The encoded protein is CASSRGRITNTGELFF.

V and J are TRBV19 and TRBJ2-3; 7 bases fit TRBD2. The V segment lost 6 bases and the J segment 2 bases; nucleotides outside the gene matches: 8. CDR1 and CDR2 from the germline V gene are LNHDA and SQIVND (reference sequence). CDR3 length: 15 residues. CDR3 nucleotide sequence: TGTGCCAGTAGCCGAGGAGCGGGACCCACAGATACGCAGTATTTT. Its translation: CASSRGAGPTDTQYF. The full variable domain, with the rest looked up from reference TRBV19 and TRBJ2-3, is DGGITQSPKYLFRKEGQNVTLSCEQNLNHDAMYWYRQDPGQGLRLIYYSQIVNDFQKGDIAEGYSVSREKKESFPLTVTSAQKNPTAFYLCASSRGAGPTDTQYFGPGTRLTVL.

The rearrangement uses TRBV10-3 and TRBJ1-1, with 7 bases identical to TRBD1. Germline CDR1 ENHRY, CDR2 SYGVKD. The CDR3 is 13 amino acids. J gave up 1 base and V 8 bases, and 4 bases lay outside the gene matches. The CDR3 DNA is TGTGCCATCCGGGACAGACAGAACACTGAAGCTTTCTTT. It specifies CAIRDRQNTEAFF.